A single sample is the source of the 6 T cell receptor beta chains below, sequenced in a study of beta chain features in type 1 diabetes. All of the isolated RNA was reverse transcribed, so expressed TCRB transcripts were sequenced. Generated by immunoSEQ multiplex PCR, the TCRdb table keeps only in-frame clones and is missing some. Among around 310,000 clones listed, more than 9.5% were seen once. The sequenced sample was naive CD4+ T cells from blood. These receptors all come from a young woman in good health.

This clone was seen a handful of times. The chain recombines TRBV4-3 with TRBJ1-4; D ambiguous. The CDR3 loop spans 16 amino acids. The germline CDR1 and CDR2 sequences are LGHNA and YSLEER. V lost 0 bases, J lost 4 bases, and 12 bases lay in between. The CDR3 spells CASSQESRRINEKLFF. The CDR3 coding sequence is TGCGCCAGCAGCCAAGAAAGTCGGCGGATTAATGAAAAACTGTTTTTT.

J is TRBJ1-2 and V is TRBV28; D may be TRBD1 (5 bases). V lost 5 bases and J lost 7, with 11 bases in between. Germline CDR1 reads MDHEN; CDR2 reads SYDVKM. The CDR3 consists of 12 residues. The CDR3 loop reads CASSLGRGGYTF. CDR3 DNA sequence: TGTGCCAGCAGTCTGGGGCGAGGTGGCTACACCTTC.

V is TRBV5-1 and J is TRBJ2-7; 12 bases line up with TRBD2. The CDR3 runs 14 residues. CDR1 SGHRS and CDR2 YFSETQ come from the germline V gene. V was pared by 4 bases and J by 7 bases, with 6 bases of the junction left unmatched. CDR3 nucleotides: TGCGCCAGCAGCACCGGACTAGCGGGATCGGAGCAGTACTTC. As protein: CASSTGLAGSEQYF. The whole variable domain, filled in from reference TRBV5-1 and TRBJ2-7, reads KAGVTQTPRYLIKTRGQQVTLSCSPISGHRSVSWYQQTPGQGLQFLFEYFSETQRNKGNFPGRFSGRQFSNSRSEMNVSTLELGDSALYLCASSTGLAGSEQYFGPGTRLTVT.

The chain carries TRBV18 and TRBJ2-4; 7 bases agree with TRBD2. J was trimmed by 6 bases and V by 0 bases; bases with no gene match: 8. This CDR3 is built from 16 residues. The germline V gene has CDR1 KGHSH and CDR2 LQKENI. The CDR3 is CASSPPGKAGVNIQYF. The CDR3 DNA sequence: TGTGCCAGCTCACCACCCGGCAAGGCGGGGGTAAACATTCAGTACTTC.

In its sample, this clone was seen a few times. This chain links TRBV4-2 with TRBJ2-5; 8 positions agree with TRBD1. The germline V gene has CDR1 LGHNA and CDR2 YNFKEQ. V shed 4 bases, J shed 0 bases, and the junction held 1 base outside the gene matches. This CDR3 region has 14 residues. The CDR3 DNA sequence: TGTGCCAGCAGCCTGACAGGGGACCAAGAGACCCAGTACTTC. This gives the protein CASSLTGDQETQYF.

This clone was observed a few times. V and J are TRBV4-2 and TRBJ2-2, with TRBD2 matching over 8 bases. The CDR3 length is 16 residues. Germline V gene sequence: CDR1 LGHNA, CDR2 YNFKEQ. Germline trimming cut 3 bases from V and 3 bases from J; bases unmatched to any gene: 6. This CDR3 reads CASSHGGRTHTGELFF. The CDR3 DNA reads TGTGCCAGCAGCCACGGCGGGAGGACCCACACCGGGGAGCTGTTTTTT.